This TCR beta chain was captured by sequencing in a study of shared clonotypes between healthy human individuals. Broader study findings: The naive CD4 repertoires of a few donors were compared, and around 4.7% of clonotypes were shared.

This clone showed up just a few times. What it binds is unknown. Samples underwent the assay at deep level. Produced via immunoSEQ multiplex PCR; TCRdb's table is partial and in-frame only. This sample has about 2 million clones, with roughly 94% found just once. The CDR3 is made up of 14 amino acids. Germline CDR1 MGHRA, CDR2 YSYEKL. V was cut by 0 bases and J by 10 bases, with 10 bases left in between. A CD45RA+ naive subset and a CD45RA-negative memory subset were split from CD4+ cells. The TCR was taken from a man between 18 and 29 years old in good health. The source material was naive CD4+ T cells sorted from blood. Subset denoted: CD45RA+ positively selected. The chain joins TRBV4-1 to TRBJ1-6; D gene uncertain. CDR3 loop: CASSQDLAGSPLHF. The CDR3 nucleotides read TGCGCCAGCAGCCAAGATCTGGCGGGGTCACCCCTCCACTTT.